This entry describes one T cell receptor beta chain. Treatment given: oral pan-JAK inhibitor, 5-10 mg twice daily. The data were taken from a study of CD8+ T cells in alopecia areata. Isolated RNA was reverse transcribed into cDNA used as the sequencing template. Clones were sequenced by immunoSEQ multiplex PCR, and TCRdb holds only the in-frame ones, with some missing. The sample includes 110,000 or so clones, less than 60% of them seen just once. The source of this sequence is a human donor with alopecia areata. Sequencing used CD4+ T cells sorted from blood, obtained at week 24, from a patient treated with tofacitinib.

This CDR3 is CASTGQGRETQYF. Written as DNA, the CDR3 is TGTGCCAGCACCGGACAGGGGCGCGAGACCCAGTACTTC. V usage is TRBV6-5 and J usage is TRBJ2-5; 9 positions agree with TRBD1. In germline, CDR1 is MNHEY, CDR2 SVGAGI. The CDR3 spans 13 residues. V was pared by 7 bases and J by 5 bases, with 5 bases of the junction left unmatched.